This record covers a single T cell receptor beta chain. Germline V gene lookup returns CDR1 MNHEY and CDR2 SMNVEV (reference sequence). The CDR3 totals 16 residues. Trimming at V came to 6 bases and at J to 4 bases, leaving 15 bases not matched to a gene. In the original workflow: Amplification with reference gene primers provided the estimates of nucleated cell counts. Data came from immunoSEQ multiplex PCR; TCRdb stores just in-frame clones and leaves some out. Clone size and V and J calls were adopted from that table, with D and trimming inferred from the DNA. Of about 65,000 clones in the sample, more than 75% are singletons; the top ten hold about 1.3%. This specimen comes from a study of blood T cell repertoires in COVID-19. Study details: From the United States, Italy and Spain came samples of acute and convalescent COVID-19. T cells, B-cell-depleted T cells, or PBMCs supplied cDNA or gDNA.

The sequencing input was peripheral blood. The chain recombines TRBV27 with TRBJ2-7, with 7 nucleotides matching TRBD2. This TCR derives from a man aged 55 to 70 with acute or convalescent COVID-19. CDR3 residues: CASSLAGVGGTYEQYF. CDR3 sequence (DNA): TGTGCCAGCAGCCTCGCGGGGGTAGGAGGGACTTACGAGCAGTACTTC.